This T cell receptor (beta chain) was obtained from a study of T-cell reconstitution after alpha-beta-depleted transplantation in children. The germline V gene has CDR1 LNHDA and CDR2 SQIVND (reference sequence). V was clipped by 5 bases and J by 6 bases; unmatched bases: 12. The length of the CDR3 is 17 residues. Using unique molecular identifiers, the investigators prepared the TCRbeta library. TCRdb reanalysed the PCR reads using MiXCR and keeps one entry per CDR3 protein. Seen here are roughly 610,000 distinct CDR3 sequences, roughly a tenth observed once, and the top ten hold roughly 3.9%. The sample was PBMCs from the stem cell graft donor, taken from the stem cell graft. The rearrangement joins TRBV19 to TRBJ2-4; 11 positions agree with TRBD2. This receptor was identified in a human donor who donated a stem cell graft to a child with acute myeloid leukemia. CDR3 bases: TGTGCCAGTAGTCCTTTTTTAGGGACTAGCGGTTTAAACATTCAGTACTTC. The encoded protein is CASSPFLGTSGLNIQYF.